The 19 T cell receptor beta chains below all came from one sample that was sequenced in a study of T-cell memory formation after mild COVID-19. TCRdb re-called the 5' RACE reads with MiXCR, one entry per CDR3 protein. The repertoire consists of roughly 510,000 distinct CDR3 sequences, with approximately 15% occurring once and the leading ten covering 8.1%. The sample comprised PBMCs or a T cell subset sorted from them (not recorded which). All receptors derive from an adult woman who had mild COVID-19 (a few samples of this study predate the infection). Cell type and time point are not known.

This clonotype was counted between two and nine times. The rearrangement links TRBV19 to TRBJ2-1; D call uncertain. Trimming shortened V by 5 bases and J by 6 bases, and 11 bases separated the two germline ends. Germline values: CDR1 LNHDA, CDR2 SQIVND (reference sequence). The CDR3 runs 13 residues. The CDR3 sequence is CASSSLDPNEQFF. The DNA of the CDR3 is TGTGCCAGTAGTTCATTAGACCCCAATGAGCAGTTCTTC.

In its sample, this clonotype was seen a few times. The J gene is TRBJ2-1, the V gene TRBV9; D ambiguous. V lost 0 bases, J lost 6 bases, and 13 bases lay in between. This CDR3 comprises 15 residues. Germline V gives CDR1 SGDLS, CDR2 YYNGEE. CDR3 loop: CASSVDLNRPNEQFF. The CDR3 DNA sequence: TGTGCCAGCAGCGTAGATCTCAACCGGCCCAATGAGCAGTTCTTC. Full variable domain (missing parts from reference TRBV9 and TRBJ2-1): DSGVTQTPKHLITATGQRVTLRCSPRSGDLSVYWYQQSLDQGLQFLIQYYNGEERAKGNILERFSAQQFPDLHSELNLSSLELGDSALYFCASSVDLNRPNEQFFGPGTRLTVL.

This clonotype has a handful of counts. The chain couples TRBV7-3 to TRBJ2-3; 10 nucleotides line up with TRBD2. This CDR3 has 17 amino acids. V gave up 1 base and J gave up 0 bases; unmatched junction bases: 4. Germline V gene data show CDR1 as SGHTA and CDR2 as FQGTGA. The CDR3 region is CASSLKLAGPSTDTQYF. The CDR3 nucleotides are TGTGCCAGCAGCTTAAAACTAGCGGGGCCCAGCACAGATACGCAGTATTTT.

As for this clonotype: An end of the junction differs from the germline gene, which may be a read error. CDR3 sequence (DNA): TGTTCCAGCAGCCTTATCCGGGACAGGGGCCGGCCCCAGCATTTT. Translated, it gives CSSSLIRDRGRPQHF. The genes are TRBV6-5 and TRBJ1-5, with 10 bases identical to TRBD1. Germline CDR1 reads MNHEY; CDR2 reads SVGAGI. This CDR3 region has 15 residues.

This clonotype was recorded a few times. This chain uses TRBV4-3 with TRBJ2-2, with D uncertain. V lost 1 base and J lost 1, with 13 bases in between. CDR1 LGHNA and CDR2 YSLEER come from the germline V gene. This CDR3 comprises 17 residues. DNA for the CDR3: TGCGCCAGCAGCCAAGGCGCAGGCCCAATGAACACCGGGGAGCTGTTTTTT. This sequence encodes CASSQGAGPMNTGELFF.

The chain joins TRBV7-9 to TRBJ1-4; D not certain. Trimming removed 6 bases from V and 5 bases from J, with 10 bases in between. There are 13 residues in the CDR3. CDR1 SEHNR and CDR2 FQNEAQ come from the germline V gene (reference sequence). The CDR3 DNA reads TGTGCCAGCAGGGTAGGGCAAAATGAAAAACTGTTTTTT. It encodes CASRVGQNEKLFF.

This chain connects TRBV5-5 to TRBJ1-4, with 10 bases identical to TRBD1. The CDR3 is 13 amino acids. Unmatched junction bases numbered 9, after V lost 3 bases and J lost 16 bases. CDR1 SGHKS and CDR2 YYEKEE come from the germline V gene (reference sequence). Written as DNA, the CDR3 is TGTGCCAGCAGCTCCGGGACAGGGGAGAAGTCGTTTTTT. Protein sequence: CASSSGTGEKSFF.

This chain uses TRBV7-3 with TRBJ1-2; 9 nucleotides agree with TRBD1. J was trimmed by 6 bases and V by 2 bases; bases with no gene match: 1. CDR3 length: 13 residues. Per the germline V gene, CDR1 is SGHTA and CDR2 is FQGTGA. The CDR3 spells CASSLGQGNGYTF. The CDR3 bases are TGTGCCAGCAGCTTAGGACAGGGGAATGGCTACACCTTC.

This clonotype appeared a few times. The rearrangement joins TRBV6-2 or TRBV6-3 to TRBJ2-7; TRBD2 is a possible D gene (5 bases). Per germline, CDR1 MNHEY and CDR2 SVGEGT. This CDR3 comprises 15 residues. V was cut by 0 bases and J by 9 bases, with 18 bases left in between. The CDR3, as DNA: TGTGCCAGCAGTTACTCGAGAGTCTCCGGTGAGGGGCAGTACTTC. It is translated as CASSYSRVSGEGQYF.

The rearrangement joins TRBV6-5 to TRBJ2-1, with 11 bases fitting TRBD1. The junction had 6 bases not matched to a gene; V was cut back by 6 bases and J by 5 bases. The CDR3 consists of 15 residues. Germline V gives CDR1 MNHEY, CDR2 SVGAGI. The CDR3 region is CASSLDRGPNNEQFF. The CDR3 DNA follows: TGTGCCAGCAGCCTGGACAGGGGGCCTAACAATGAGCAGTTCTTC.

This clonotype was observed a handful of times. The CDR3 sequence: CASTSGTSRRETQYF. The DNA for the CDR3 is TGTGCCAGCACCTCCGGGACCTCAAGAAGAGAGACCCAGTACTTC. The chain couples TRBV7-8 to TRBJ2-5; possibly TRBD1 or TRBD2 for D (5 bases each). Trimming cost V 7 bases and J 4 bases, with 19 bases left between them. The CDR3 extends over 15 amino acids. Germline V lookup: CDR1 SGHVS, CDR2 FQNEAQ.

This clonotype was picked up a small number of times. This chain connects TRBV6-2 or TRBV6-3 to TRBJ1-5, with 8 bases lining up with TRBD1. Germline CDR1 reads MNHEY; CDR2 reads SVGEGT. V shed 0 bases and J 3 bases; nucleotides not matched to a gene: 10. The CDR3 runs 18 residues. DNA for the CDR3: TGTGCCAGCAGTTACTCGATTGACAGGGGTGGGCCCAATCAGCCCCAGCATTTT. Translating gives CASSYSIDRGGPNQPQHF.

This clonotype occurred a few times. The chain carries TRBV12-3 or TRBV12-4 and TRBJ2-1; 9 nucleotides agree with TRBD2. This CDR3 region has 17 residues. With V trimmed by 8 bases and J by 4 bases, 15 bases remained unmatched. The CDR3 sequence: CASESGGAGGRYNEQFF. The CDR3 coding sequence is TGTGCCAGCGAGTCTGGAGGCGCGGGGGGGCGGTACAATGAGCAGTTCTTC.

This clonotype came up a few times. The chain combines TRBV29-1 with TRBJ2-3; D possibly corresponds to TRBD2 (6 bases). Germline V lookup: CDR1 SQVTM, CDR2 ANQGSEA. There are 13 residues in the CDR3. Trimming took 6 bases from V and 5 from J, leaving 15 bases between them. The CDR3 is CSVTRGTGDTQYF. For the CDR3, the DNA is TGCAGCGTCACCCGGGGGACCGGAGATACGCAGTATTTT.

This clonotype was picked up a small number of times. This sequence joins TRBV12-3 or TRBV12-4 and TRBJ1-6; unclear D gene. V was pared by 2 bases and J by 7 bases, with 12 bases between. The CDR3 sequence is 15 residues long. CDR3 sequence reads: CASSLTYPPNSPLHF. The DNA of the CDR3 is TGTGCCAGCAGTTTAACGTATCCCCCCAATTCACCCCTCCACTTT.

V and J are TRBV27 and TRBJ2-1; 8 nucleotides match TRBD1. CDR1 MNHEY and CDR2 SMNVEV come from the germline V gene (reference sequence). CDR3 length: 15 residues. The V and J ends lost 7 bases and 5 bases, in that order; junction bases with no gene match: 10. Written as DNA, the CDR3 is TGTGCCAGCACTACACCACAGGGGGTCCACAATGAGCAGTTCTTC. Encoded protein: CASTTPQGVHNEQFF.

V is TRBV29-1 and J is TRBJ2-7, with a possible D match to TRBD2 (6 bases). Between the trimmed V and J ends, which lost 7 bases and 3 bases, there was a span of 31 bases. Per germline, CDR1 SQVTM and CDR2 ANQGSEA. The CDR3 totals 18 residues. CDR3 nucleotide sequence: TGCAGCGCCAAAGGCCCCCTGAGGACCAGCGGGCATAGCTACGAGCAGTACTTC. This sequence encodes CSAKGPLRTSGHSYEQYF.

The gene calls are TRBV6-5 and TRBJ1-2, with D possibly being TRBD1 (5 bases). Germline V gene sequence: CDR1 MNHEY, CDR2 SVGAGI. The length of the CDR3 is 14 residues. Between the trimmed V and J ends, which lost 7 bases and 4 bases, there was a span of 16 bases. Here the CDR3 DNA reads TGTGCCAGCACTAGGGACGTGGCGTCCTATGGCTACACCTTC. Translation gives CASTRDVASYGYTF.

This clonotype showed up just a few times. The rearrangement links TRBV30 to TRBJ1-5, with 9 bases fitting TRBD1. The CDR3 runs to 14 residues. The junction had 7 bases not matched to a gene; V was cut back by 3 bases and J by 7 bases. The V gene's germline CDR1 is GTSNPN and CDR2 SVGIG (reference sequence). CDR3 nucleotide sequence: TGTGCCTGGAGCTCGACAGGGGGAGGACAGCCCCAGCATTTT. Residues: CAWSSTGGGQPQHF.